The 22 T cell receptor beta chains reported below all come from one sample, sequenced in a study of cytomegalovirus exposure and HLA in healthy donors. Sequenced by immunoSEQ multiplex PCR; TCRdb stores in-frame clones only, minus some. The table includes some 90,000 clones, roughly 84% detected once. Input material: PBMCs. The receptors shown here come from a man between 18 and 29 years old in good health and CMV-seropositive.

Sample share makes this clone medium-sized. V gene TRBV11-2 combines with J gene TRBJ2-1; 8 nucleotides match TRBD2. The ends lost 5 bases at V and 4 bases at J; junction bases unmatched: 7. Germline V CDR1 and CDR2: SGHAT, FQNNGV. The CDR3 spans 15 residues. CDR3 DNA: TGTGCCAGCAGCCCGGGGGCGGGGGGATACAATGAGCAGTTCTTC. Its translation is CASSPGAGGYNEQFF.

CDR3 sequence: CASSTGYEAFF. For the CDR3, the DNA is TGTGCCAGTAGCACAGGGTACGAAGCTTTCTTT. The chain recombines TRBV19 with TRBJ1-1; TRBD1 might be the D (6 bases). Germline V gene lookup returns CDR1 LNHDA and CDR2 SQIVND (reference sequence). This CDR3 has 11 residues. V lost 6 bases and J lost 8, with 10 bases in between.

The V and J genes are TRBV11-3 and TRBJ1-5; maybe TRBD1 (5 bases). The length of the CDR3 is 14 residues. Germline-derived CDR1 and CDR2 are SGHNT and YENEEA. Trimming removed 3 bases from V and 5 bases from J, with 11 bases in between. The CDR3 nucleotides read TGTGCCAGCAGCTTGAGCACGGGGGATCAGCCCCAGCATTTT. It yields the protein CASSLSTGDQPQHF.

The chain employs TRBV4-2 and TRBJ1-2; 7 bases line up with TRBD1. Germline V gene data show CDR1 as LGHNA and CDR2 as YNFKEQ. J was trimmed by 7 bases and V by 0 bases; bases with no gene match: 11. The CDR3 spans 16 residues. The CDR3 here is CASSQEGGDRVGGYTF. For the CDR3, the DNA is TGTGCCAGCAGCCAAGAAGGGGGAGACAGGGTGGGTGGCTACACCTTC.

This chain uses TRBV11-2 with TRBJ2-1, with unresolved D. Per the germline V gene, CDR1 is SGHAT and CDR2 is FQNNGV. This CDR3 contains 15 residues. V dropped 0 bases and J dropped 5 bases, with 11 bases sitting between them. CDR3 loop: CASSLDPAGNNEQFF. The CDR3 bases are TGTGCCAGCAGCTTAGATCCGGCAGGAAACAATGAGCAGTTCTTC.

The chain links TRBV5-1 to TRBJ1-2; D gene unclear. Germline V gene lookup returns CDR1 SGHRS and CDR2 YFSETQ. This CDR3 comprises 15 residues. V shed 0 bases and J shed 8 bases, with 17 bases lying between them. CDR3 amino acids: CASSLAEGRLGGYTF. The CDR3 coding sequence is TGCGCCAGCAGCTTGGCCGAGGGTAGACTAGGAGGCTACACCTTC.

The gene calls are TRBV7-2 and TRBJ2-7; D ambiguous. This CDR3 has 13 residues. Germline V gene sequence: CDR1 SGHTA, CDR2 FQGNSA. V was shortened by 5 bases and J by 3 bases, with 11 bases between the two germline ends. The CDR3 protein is CASSTAPSYEQYF. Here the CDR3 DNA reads TGTGCCAGCAGCACCGCCCCTAGCTACGAGCAGTACTTC.

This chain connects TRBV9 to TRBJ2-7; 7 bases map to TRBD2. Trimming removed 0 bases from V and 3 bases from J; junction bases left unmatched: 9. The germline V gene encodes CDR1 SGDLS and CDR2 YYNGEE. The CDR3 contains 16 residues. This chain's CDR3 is CASSVGGLSSGYEQYF. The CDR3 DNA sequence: TGTGCCAGCAGCGTAGGGGGGTTGTCTAGCGGCTACGAGCAGTACTTC. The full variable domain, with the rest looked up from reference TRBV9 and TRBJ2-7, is DSGVTQTPKHLITATGQRVTLRCSPRSGDLSVYWYQQSLDQGLQFLIQYYNGEERAKGNILERFSAQQFPDLHSELNLSSLELGDSALYFCASSVGGLSSGYEQYFGPGTRLTVT.

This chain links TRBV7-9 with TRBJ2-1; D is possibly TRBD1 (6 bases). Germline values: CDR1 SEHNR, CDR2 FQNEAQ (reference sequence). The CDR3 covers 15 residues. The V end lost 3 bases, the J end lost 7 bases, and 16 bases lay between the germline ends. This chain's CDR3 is CASSFVQGSRNEQFF. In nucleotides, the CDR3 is TGTGCCAGCAGCTTTGTCCAGGGGTCCAGGAATGAGCAGTTCTTC.

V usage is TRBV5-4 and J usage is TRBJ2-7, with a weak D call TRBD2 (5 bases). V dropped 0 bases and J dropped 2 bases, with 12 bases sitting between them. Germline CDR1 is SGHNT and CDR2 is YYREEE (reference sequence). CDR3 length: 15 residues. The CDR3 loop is CASSLAGGLPYEQYF. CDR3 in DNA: TGTGCCAGCAGCTTGGCCGGAGGACTTCCCTACGAGCAGTACTTC.

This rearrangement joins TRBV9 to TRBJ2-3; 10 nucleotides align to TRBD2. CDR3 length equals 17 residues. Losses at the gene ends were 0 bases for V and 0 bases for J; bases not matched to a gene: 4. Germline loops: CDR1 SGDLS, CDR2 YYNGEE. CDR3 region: CASSVASGGMSTDTQYF. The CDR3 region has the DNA TGTGCCAGCAGCGTAGCTAGCGGGGGAATGAGCACAGATACGCAGTATTTT.

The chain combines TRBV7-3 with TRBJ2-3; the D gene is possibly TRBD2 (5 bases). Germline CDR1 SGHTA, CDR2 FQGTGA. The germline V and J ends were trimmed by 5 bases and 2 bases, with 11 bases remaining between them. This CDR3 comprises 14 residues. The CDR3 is CASSPSDFTDTQYF. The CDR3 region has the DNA TGTGCCAGCAGCCCCTCGGACTTCACAGATACGCAGTATTTT.

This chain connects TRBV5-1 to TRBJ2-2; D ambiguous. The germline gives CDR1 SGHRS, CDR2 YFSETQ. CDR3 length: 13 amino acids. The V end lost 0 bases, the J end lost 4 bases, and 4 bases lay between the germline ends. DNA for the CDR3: TGCGCCAGCAGCTTGGTGGCCACCGGGGAGCTGTTTTTT. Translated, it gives CASSLVATGELFF.

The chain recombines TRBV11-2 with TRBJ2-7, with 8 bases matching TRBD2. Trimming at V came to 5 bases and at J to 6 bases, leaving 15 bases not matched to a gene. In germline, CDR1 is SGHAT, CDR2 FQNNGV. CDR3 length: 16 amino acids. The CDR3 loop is CASSLLTAGGSVEQYF. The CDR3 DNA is TGTGCCAGCAGCCTCCTAACGGCGGGAGGTTCGGTCGAGCAGTACTTC.

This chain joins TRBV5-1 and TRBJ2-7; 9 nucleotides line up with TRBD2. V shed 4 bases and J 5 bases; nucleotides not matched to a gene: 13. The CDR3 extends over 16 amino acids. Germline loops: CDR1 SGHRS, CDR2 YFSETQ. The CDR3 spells CASSRGRGGRGDEQYF. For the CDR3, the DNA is TGCGCCAGCAGCCGAGGGCGGGGGGGCAGGGGAGACGAGCAGTACTTC.

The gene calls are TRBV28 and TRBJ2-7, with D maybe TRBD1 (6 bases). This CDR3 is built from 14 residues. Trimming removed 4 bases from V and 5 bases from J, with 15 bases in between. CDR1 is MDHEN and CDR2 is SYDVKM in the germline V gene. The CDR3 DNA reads TGTGCCAGCAGTTGGGACACCCTTACCCACGAGCAGTACTTC. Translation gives CASSWDTLTHEQYF.

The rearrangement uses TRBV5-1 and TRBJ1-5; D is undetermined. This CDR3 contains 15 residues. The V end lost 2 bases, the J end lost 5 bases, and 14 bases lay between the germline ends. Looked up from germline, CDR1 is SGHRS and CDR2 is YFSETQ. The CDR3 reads CASSLVGGNHQPQHF. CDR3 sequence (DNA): TGCGCCAGCAGCTTAGTTGGCGGGAATCATCAGCCCCAGCATTTT.

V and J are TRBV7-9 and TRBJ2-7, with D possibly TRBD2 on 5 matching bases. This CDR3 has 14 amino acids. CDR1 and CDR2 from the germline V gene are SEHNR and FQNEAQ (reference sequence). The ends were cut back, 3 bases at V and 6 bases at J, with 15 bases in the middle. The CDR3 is CASSLSGSLREQYF. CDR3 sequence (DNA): TGTGCCAGCAGCTTGTCGGGGAGCCTACGCGAGCAGTACTTC.

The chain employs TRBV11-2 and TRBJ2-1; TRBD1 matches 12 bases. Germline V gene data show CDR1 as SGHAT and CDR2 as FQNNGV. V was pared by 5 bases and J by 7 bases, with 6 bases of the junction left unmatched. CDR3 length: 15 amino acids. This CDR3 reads CASSHRDRGPNEQFF. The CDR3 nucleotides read TGTGCCAGCAGCCACCGGGACAGGGGGCCAAATGAGCAGTTCTTC.

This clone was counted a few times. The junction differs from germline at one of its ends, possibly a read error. This CDR3 is CASSLADESIGRVF. The CDR3 DNA sequence: TGTGCCAGCAGCTTGGCCGATGAGAGTATTGGCAGGGTTTTC. This sequence joins TRBV5-4 and TRBJ1-2; maybe TRBD1 (5 bases). Germline values: CDR1 SGHNT, CDR2 YYREEE (reference sequence). The CDR3 has 14 residues.

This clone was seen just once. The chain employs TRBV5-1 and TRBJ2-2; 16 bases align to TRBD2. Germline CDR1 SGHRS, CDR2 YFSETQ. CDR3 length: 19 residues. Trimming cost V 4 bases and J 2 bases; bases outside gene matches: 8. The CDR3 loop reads CASSPGTSGGALNTGELFF. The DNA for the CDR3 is TGCGCCAGCAGCCCGGGGACTAGCGGGGGGGCGTTAAACACCGGGGAGCTGTTTTTT.

This CDR3 is CASSLVTGGSTDTQYF. As DNA, the CDR3 is TGCGCCAGCAGCTTGGTAACGGGGGGGAGCACAGATACGCAGTATTTT. V gene TRBV5-1 combines with J gene TRBJ2-3, with 8 bases aligning to TRBD2. Germline V lookup: CDR1 SGHRS, CDR2 YFSETQ. The CDR3 spans 16 residues. Unmatched junction bases numbered 3, after V lost 0 bases and J lost 0 bases.